The 3 T cell receptor beta chains below were found in one sample sequenced in a study of circulating and synovial CD4+ cells in juvenile arthritis (dated by TCRdb to 2013 to 2014). The library was obtained by the immunoSEQ multiplex PCR assay. In TCRdb, the immuneACCESS table is reduced to in-frame sequences with V and J assigned. These tables do not hold every clone; where another copy was compared, an unresolved V gene accounts for under half, and the others remain unexplained. This sample has around 32,000 clones in its table, and roughly 95% of those were observed once. Approximately 0.19% of the sample comes from the top ten. The sample comprised CD4+ T cells from blood. The source is a human donor with juvenile idiopathic arthritis.

The chain uses TRBV30 and TRBJ2-1, with D perhaps matching TRBD2 (6 bases). Per the germline V gene, CDR1 is GTSNPN and CDR2 is SVGIG (reference sequence). The ends were cut back, 1 base at V and 4 bases at J, with 8 bases in the middle. This CDR3 is 13 amino acids long. The CDR3 nucleotides are TGTGCCTGGAGTGGGGACTCATACAATGAGCAGTTCTTC. As protein: CAWSGDSYNEQFF.

The chain has TRBV6-1 and TRBJ2-1, with D possibly TRBD2 on 5 matching bases. The V end lost 9 bases, the J end lost 4 bases, and 10 bases lay between the germline ends. Germline V gene data show CDR1 as MNHNS and CDR2 as SASEGT. CDR3 length equals 12 residues. Written as DNA, the CDR3 is TGTGCCAGTACGCCGGGGTACAATGAGCAGTTCTTC. It encodes CASTPGYNEQFF.

The chain recombines TRBV25-1 with TRBJ1-5; 12 bases align to TRBD1. The CDR3 has 16 amino acids. J gave up 8 bases and V 4 bases, and 9 bases lay outside the gene matches. CDR1 is MGHDK and CDR2 is SYGVNS in the germline V gene. CDR3 residues: CASSAGTGGFREPQHF. DNA for the CDR3: TGTGCCAGCAGTGCCGGGACAGGGGGCTTCAGGGAGCCCCAGCATTTT. The complete variable domain, with remaining parts taken from reference TRBV25-1 and TRBJ1-5, reads EADIYQTPRYLVIGTGKKITLECSQTMGHDKMYWYQQDPGMELHLIHYSYGVNSTEKGDLSSESTVSRIRTEHFPLTLESARPSHTSQYLCASSAGTGGFREPQHFGDGTRLSIL.